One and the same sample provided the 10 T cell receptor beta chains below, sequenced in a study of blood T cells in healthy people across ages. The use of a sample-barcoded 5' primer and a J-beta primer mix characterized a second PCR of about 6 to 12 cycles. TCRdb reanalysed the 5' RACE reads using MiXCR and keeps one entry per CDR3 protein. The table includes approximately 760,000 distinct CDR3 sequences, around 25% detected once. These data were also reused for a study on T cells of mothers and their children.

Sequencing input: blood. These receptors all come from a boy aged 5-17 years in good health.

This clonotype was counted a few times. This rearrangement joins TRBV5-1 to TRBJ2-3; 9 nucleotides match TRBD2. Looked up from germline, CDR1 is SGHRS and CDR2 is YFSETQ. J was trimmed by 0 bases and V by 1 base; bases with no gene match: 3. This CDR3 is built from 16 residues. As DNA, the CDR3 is TGCGCCAGCAGCTTGAGGACTAGCGAGAGCACAGATACGCAGTATTTT. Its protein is CASSLRTSESTDTQYF.

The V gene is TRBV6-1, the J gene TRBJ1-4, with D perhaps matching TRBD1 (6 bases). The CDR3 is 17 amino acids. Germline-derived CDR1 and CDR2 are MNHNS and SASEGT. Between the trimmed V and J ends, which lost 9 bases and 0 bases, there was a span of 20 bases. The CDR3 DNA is TGTGCCAGTCGACCGGGACACGATCGAGCAACTAATGAAAAACTGTTTTTT. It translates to CASRPGHDRATNEKLFF.

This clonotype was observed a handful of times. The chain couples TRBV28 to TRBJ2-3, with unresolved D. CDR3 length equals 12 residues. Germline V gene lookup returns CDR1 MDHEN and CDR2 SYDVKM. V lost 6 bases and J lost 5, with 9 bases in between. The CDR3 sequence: CASSTRIDTQYF. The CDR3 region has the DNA TGTGCCAGCAGCACGAGGATAGATACGCAGTATTTT. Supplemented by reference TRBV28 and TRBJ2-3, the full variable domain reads DVKVTQSSRYLVKRTGEKVFLECVQDMDHENMFWYRQDPGLGLRLIYFSYDVKMKEKGDIPEGYSVSREKKERFSLILESASTNQTSMYLCASSTRIDTQYFGPGTRLTVL.

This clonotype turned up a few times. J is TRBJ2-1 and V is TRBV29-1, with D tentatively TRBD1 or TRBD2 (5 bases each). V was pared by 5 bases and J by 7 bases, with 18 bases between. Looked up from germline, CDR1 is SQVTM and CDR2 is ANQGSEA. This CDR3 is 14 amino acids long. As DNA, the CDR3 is TGCAGCGTTTCCTACGGGGCCCTGCGGAATGAGCAGTTCTTC. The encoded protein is CSVSYGALRNEQFF.

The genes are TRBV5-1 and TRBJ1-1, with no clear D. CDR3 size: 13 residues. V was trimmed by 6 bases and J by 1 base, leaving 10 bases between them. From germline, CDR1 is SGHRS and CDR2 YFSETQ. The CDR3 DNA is TGCGCCAGCACCTCGACGGGGAACACTGAAGCTTTCTTT. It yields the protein CASTSTGNTEAFF.

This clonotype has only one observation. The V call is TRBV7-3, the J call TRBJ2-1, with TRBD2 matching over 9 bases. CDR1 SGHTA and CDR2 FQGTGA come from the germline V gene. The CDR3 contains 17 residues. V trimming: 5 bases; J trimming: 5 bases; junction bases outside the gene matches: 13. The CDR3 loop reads CASSLNLGLAEDNEQFF. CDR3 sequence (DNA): TGTGCCAGCAGCCTCAACCTGGGACTAGCAGAGGACAATGAGCAGTTCTTC.

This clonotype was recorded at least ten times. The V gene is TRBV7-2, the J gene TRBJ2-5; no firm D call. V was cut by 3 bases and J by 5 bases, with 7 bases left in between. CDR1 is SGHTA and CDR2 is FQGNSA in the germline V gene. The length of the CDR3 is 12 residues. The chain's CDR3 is CASSFFRETQYF. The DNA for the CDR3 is TGTGCCAGCAGCTTTTTTCGGGAGACCCAGTACTTC.

The CDR3: CASSPGGALGEKLFF. Written as DNA, the CDR3 is TGTGCCAGCAGCCCTGGGGGTGCTTTGGGTGAAAAACTGTTTTTT. The chain uses TRBV27 and TRBJ1-4; possible D gene TRBD1, 5 bases. This CDR3 spans 15 amino acids. The germline CDR1 and CDR2 sequences are MNHEY and SMNVEV (reference sequence). The V end lost 6 bases, the J end lost 7 bases, and 18 bases lay between the germline ends.

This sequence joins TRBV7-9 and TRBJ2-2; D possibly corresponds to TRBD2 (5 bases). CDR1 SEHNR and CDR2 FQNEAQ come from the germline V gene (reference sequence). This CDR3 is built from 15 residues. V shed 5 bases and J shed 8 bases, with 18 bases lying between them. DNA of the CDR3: TGTGCCAGCAGCCCTGATCGGGGTACGCTGGGGGAGCTGTTTTTT. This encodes CASSPDRGTLGELFF.

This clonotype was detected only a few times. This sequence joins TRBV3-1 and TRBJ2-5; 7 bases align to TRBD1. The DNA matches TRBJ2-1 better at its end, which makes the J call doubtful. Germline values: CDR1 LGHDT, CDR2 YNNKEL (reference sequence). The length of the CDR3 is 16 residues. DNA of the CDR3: TGTGCCAGCAGCCAAGTGTCGACAGGGCCATACAATGAGCAGTTCTTC. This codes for CASSQVSTGPYNEQFF.